Each of the 22 T cell receptor beta chains below was sequenced from the same sample in a study of technical replicates of blood from several donors (dated by TCRdb to 2015 to 2018). The method was the immunoSEQ multiplex PCR assay. This immuneACCESS table, as held by TCRdb, lists in-frame sequences with V and J called but not all clones. Of the missing ones, under half trace to an unresolved V gene in checked studies; the others have no known cause. Here the sample has roughly 70,000 clones; 95% to 98% occur a single time. The ten largest account for under 0.3% of the sample. Material: T cells isolated from PBMCs. The origin of the receptors is a human donor in good health.

The chain recombines TRBV10-3 with TRBJ1-1; D call uncertain. The CDR3 has 15 amino acids. The germline V and J ends were trimmed by 10 bases and 1 base, with 19 bases remaining between them. Germline V gene data show CDR1 as ENHRY and CDR2 as SYGVKD. The CDR3 sequence: CANRRWADTNTEAFF. CDR3 nucleotides: TGTGCCAACCGTCGGTGGGCAGATACGAACACTGAAGCTTTCTTT.

The chain links TRBV27 to TRBJ2-7; a possible D gene is TRBD1 (5 bases). Germline-derived CDR1 and CDR2 are MNHEY and SMNVEV (reference sequence). The CDR3 is 13 amino acids. The V end was cut by 2 bases, the J end by 3 bases, with 8 bases between. CDR3 region: CASSLTGNYEQYF. The CDR3 DNA sequence: TGTGCCAGCAGTTTAACAGGAAACTACGAGCAGTACTTC.

The table lists this clone with a few counts. The V and J genes are TRBV13 and TRBJ2-3; TRBD2 matches at 11 bases. V lost 4 bases to trimming and J lost 2 bases; unmatched junction nucleotides: 8. The germline V gene has CDR1 PRHDT and CDR2 FYEKMQ (reference sequence). The CDR3 has 17 residues. The CDR3 nucleotides are TGTGCCAGCAGCTCCCCTAGCGGGAGGAAGGCCACAGATACGCAGTATTTT. As protein: CASSSPSGRKATDTQYF. The complete variable domain, with remaining parts taken from reference TRBV13 and TRBJ2-3, reads AAGVIQSPRHLIKEKRETATLKCYPIPRHDTVYWYQQGPGQDPQFLISFYEKMQSDKGSIPDRFSAQQFSDYHSELNMSSLELGDSALYFCASSSPSGRKATDTQYFGPGTRLTVL.

The chain carries TRBV11-2 and TRBJ1-2; 10 bases agree with TRBD1. The CDR3 has 12 amino acids. J gave up 7 bases and V 8 bases, and 4 bases lay outside the gene matches. CDR1 SGHAT and CDR2 FQNNGV come from the germline V gene. CDR3 protein: CASLGDRGGYTF. The CDR3 nucleotides read TGTGCCAGCTTGGGGGACAGGGGTGGCTACACCTTC.

This rearrangement joins TRBV5-6 to TRBJ1-1, with TRBD1 matching over 7 bases. This CDR3 comprises 14 residues. The V and J ends lost 0 bases and 7 bases, in that order; junction bases with no gene match: 6. CDR1 SGHDT and CDR2 YYEEEE come from the germline V gene. This chain's CDR3 is CASSLGPGGFEAFF. In DNA form, the CDR3 reads TGTGCCAGCAGCTTGGGACCAGGGGGTTTTGAAGCTTTCTTT. The whole variable domain, remainder taken from reference TRBV5-6 and TRBJ1-1, is DAGVTQSPTHLIKTRGQQVTLRCSPKSGHDTVSWYQQALGQGPQFIFQYYEEEERQRGNFPDRFSGHQFPNYSSELNVNALLLGDSALYLCASSLGPGGFEAFFGQGTRLTVV.

V and J are TRBV9 and TRBJ1-1; D ambiguous. Germline V lookup: CDR1 SGDLS, CDR2 YYNGEE. The CDR3 has 11 residues. Deletions cut 4 bases from V and 4 bases from J, with 5 bases between. The CDR3 reads CASSPTTEAFF. CDR3 bases: TGTGCCAGCAGCCCTACCACTGAAGCTTTCTTT.

This clone was found once. CDR3 residues: CASSYTGLEGYTF. As DNA, the CDR3 is TGTGCCAGCAGTTACACAGGGCTAGAAGGCTACACCTTC. V is TRBV27 and J is TRBJ1-2, with D possibly matching TRBD1 (6 bases). V was pared by 4 bases and J by 8 bases, with 14 bases between. The CDR3 has 13 residues. Per germline, CDR1 MNHEY and CDR2 SMNVEV (reference sequence).

The chain links TRBV30 to TRBJ2-7, with 9 bases fitting TRBD1. The V gene end was trimmed by 7 bases and the J gene end by 5 bases; junction bases not matched to a gene: 3. The CDR3 runs 11 residues. Looked up from germline, CDR1 is GTSNPN and CDR2 is SVGIG (reference sequence). In DNA form, the CDR3 reads TGTGCCTATTGGACAGGGGACGAGCAGTACTTC. Encoded protein: CAYWTGDEQYF. Variable domain in full (rest from reference TRBV30 and TRBJ2-7): SQTIHQWPATLVQPVGSPLSLECTVEGTSNPNLYWYRQAAGRGLQLLFYSVGIGQISSEVPQNLSASRPQDRQFILSSKKLLLSDSGFYLCAYWTGDEQYFGPGTRLTVT.

The V call is TRBV5-6, the J call TRBJ1-1; 9 positions match TRBD1. The CDR3 is 12 residues long. Trimming at V came to 2 bases and at J to 11 bases, leaving 4 bases not matched to a gene. CDR1 SGHDT and CDR2 YYEEEE come from the germline V gene. CDR3 DNA: TGTGCCAGCAGCTTTGGGACAGGGCAGGCTTTCTTT. This encodes CASSFGTGQAFF.

This clone was counted a single time. V gene TRBV5-1 combines with J gene TRBJ2-2, with 9 bases that match TRBD1. Germline CDR1 and CDR2: SGHRS and YFSETQ. The CDR3 has 15 amino acids. V dropped 5 bases and J dropped 6; count of bases not matched to a gene: 8. The CDR3 DNA sequence: TGCGCCAGCAGAACGCCGGGACAGGGATCCGGGGAGCTGTTTTTT. Residues: CASRTPGQGSGELFF.

V usage is TRBV19 and J usage is TRBJ1-5, with a tentative D call TRBD1 (6 bases). The germline gives CDR1 LNHDA, CDR2 SQIVND (reference sequence). The CDR3 contains 13 residues. V shed 6 bases and J shed 1 base, with 7 bases lying between them. The CDR3 nucleotides are TGTGCCAGTAGCGGACAGAGCAATCAGCCCCAGCATTTT. This encodes CASSGQSNQPQHF.

The chain carries TRBV9 and TRBJ2-2; 8 nucleotides agree with TRBD1. In germline, CDR1 is SGDLS, CDR2 YYNGEE. CDR3 length: 19 residues. J was trimmed by 3 bases and V by 3 bases; bases with no gene match: 16. In DNA form, the CDR3 reads TGTGCCAGCAGCGCCCCAGATGAATCCGGGACAGGCTACACCGGGGAGCTGTTTTTT. Protein: CASSAPDESGTGYTGELFF.

The chain employs TRBV30 and TRBJ1-4; D not certain. The CDR3 loop spans 11 amino acids. The germline gives CDR1 GTSNPN, CDR2 SVGIG (reference sequence). V lost 6 bases to trimming and J lost 4 bases, with 6 bases between them. This CDR3 is CACQYNEKLFF. Here the CDR3 DNA reads TGTGCCTGCCAGTATAATGAAAAACTGTTTTTT.

The rearrangement joins TRBV27 to TRBJ2-2; D is ambiguous. CDR1 is MNHEY and CDR2 is SMNVEV in the germline V gene (reference sequence). V was trimmed by 5 bases and J by 6 bases, leaving 7 bases between them. The length of the CDR3 is 12 residues. The CDR3 protein is CASSPLPGELFF. The CDR3, as DNA: TGTGCCAGCAGTCCCCTCCCCGGGGAGCTGTTTTTT.

The chain joins TRBV29-1 to TRBJ1-2, with 9 positions matching TRBD1. CDR1 is SQVTM, CDR2 ANQGSEA, per germline. The J segment lost 4 bases and the V segment lost 1 base, leaving 4 bases of the junction unmatched. CDR3 size: 14 residues. CDR3 sequence (DNA): TGCAGCGTTGAAGGGGACAGGGAGACCTATGGCTACACCTTC. This encodes CSVEGDRETYGYTF.

The chain has TRBV19 and TRBJ2-7, with 9 bases that match TRBD1. The CDR3 is made up of 16 amino acids. V was pared by 5 bases and J by 7 bases, with 15 bases of the junction left unmatched. Germline CDR1 LNHDA, CDR2 SQIVND (reference sequence). This CDR3 is CASSSSPGQGVGEQYF. CDR3 nucleotides: TGTGCCAGTAGTTCCTCCCCGGGACAGGGAGTTGGGGAGCAGTACTTC.

V usage is TRBV4-1 and J usage is TRBJ2-7; 13 bases are a match to TRBD2. Trimming cost V 4 bases and J 5 bases; bases outside gene matches: 2. The V gene's germline CDR1 is MGHRA and CDR2 YSYEKL. The CDR3 spans 14 residues. The CDR3 DNA reads TGCGCCAGCAGCCTGGGGACTAGCGGGGACGAGCAGTACTTC. It specifies CASSLGTSGDEQYF.

CDR3 sequence reads: CASSRGQQETQYF. CDR3 DNA sequence: TGCGCCAGCAGCCGGGGACAGCAAGAGACCCAGTACTTC. This rearrangement joins TRBV4-1 to TRBJ2-5; 7 bases agree with TRBD1. The CDR3 totals 13 residues. Germline trimming cut 4 bases from V and 2 bases from J; bases unmatched to any gene: 1. Looked up from germline, CDR1 is MGHRA and CDR2 is YSYEKL.

The V gene is TRBV11-2, the J gene TRBJ2-7; 7 bases map to TRBD1. The CDR3 runs 13 residues. CDR1 is SGHAT and CDR2 is FQNNGV in the germline V gene. J gave up 4 bases and V 4 bases, and 4 bases lay outside the gene matches. The CDR3 nucleotides read TGTGCCAGCAGCTCCGGGACAGCGTACGAGCAGTACTTC. Residues: CASSSGTAYEQYF.

CDR3 bases: TGTGCCATCAGTGAGTTAGTAACCGGGGAGCTGTTTTTT. As protein: CAISELVTGELFF. The V gene is TRBV10-3, the J gene TRBJ2-2; no firm D call. Germline values: CDR1 ENHRY, CDR2 SYGVKD. The CDR3 runs to 13 residues. V lost 1 base and J 5 bases, leaving 5 bases between the germline ends.

This chain links TRBV29-1 with TRBJ1-1, with TRBD1 identical over 7 bases. This CDR3 region has 13 residues. After removal of 3 bases from V and 3 bases from J, the junction contained 4 bases not matched to a gene. Germline V gene lookup returns CDR1 SQVTM and CDR2 ANQGSEA. CDR3 region: CSVDRQGHTEAFF. The CDR3 DNA sequence: TGCAGCGTTGATCGACAGGGACACACTGAAGCTTTCTTT. Looking up the rest from reference TRBV29-1 and TRBJ1-1 gives the full variable domain: SAVISQKPSRDICQRGTSLTIQCQVDSQVTMMFWYRQQPGQSLTLIATANQGSEATYESGFVIDKFPISRPNLTFSTLTVSNMSPEDSSIYLCSVDRQGHTEAFFGQGTRLTVV.

The chain links TRBV11-2 to TRBJ1-2, with D hard to call. Germline CDR1 is SGHAT and CDR2 is FQNNGV. V was trimmed by 4 bases and J by 4 bases, leaving 4 bases between them. This CDR3 is 11 amino acids long. CDR3 DNA sequence: TGTGCCAGCAGCTCCAGCTATGGCTACACCTTC. It translates to CASSSSYGYTF.